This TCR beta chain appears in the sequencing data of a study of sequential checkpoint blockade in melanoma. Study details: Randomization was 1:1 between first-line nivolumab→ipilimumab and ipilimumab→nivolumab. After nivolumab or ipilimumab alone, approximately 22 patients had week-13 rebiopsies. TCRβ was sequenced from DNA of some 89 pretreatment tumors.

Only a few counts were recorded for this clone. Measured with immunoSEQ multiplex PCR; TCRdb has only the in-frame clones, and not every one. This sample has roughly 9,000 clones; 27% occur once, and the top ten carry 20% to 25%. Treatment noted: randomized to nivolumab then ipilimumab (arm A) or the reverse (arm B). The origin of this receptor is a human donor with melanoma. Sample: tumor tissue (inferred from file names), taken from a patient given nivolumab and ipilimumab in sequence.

CDR3 in DNA: TGTGCCAGCAGCTCAAGCGGGGGGGCCTTGGCGCGTGAGCAGTTCTTC. Translating gives CASSSSGGALAREQFF. J is TRBJ2-1 and V is TRBV11-3; 10 nucleotides agree with TRBD2. This CDR3 is built from 16 residues. Germline V gives CDR1 SGHNT, CDR2 YENEEA. The junction had 12 bases not matched to a gene; V was cut back by 4 bases and J by 9 bases. The entire variable domain, with the rest obtained from reference TRBV11-3 and TRBJ2-1, is as follows: EAGVVQSPRYKIIEKKQPVAFWCNPISGHNTLYWYLQNLGQGPELLIRYENEEAVDDSQLPKDRFSAERLKGVDSTLKIQPAELGDSAVYLCASSSSGGALAREQFFGPGTRLTVL.